The T cell receptor beta chain described here comes from a study of cytomegalovirus exposure and HLA in healthy donors (dated by TCRdb to 2016 to 2017). Looking at the study overall: An earlier analysis of approximately 640 of the donors reported more than 250 Gb of sequence data and 100 million to 130 million unique TCR beta sequences from about 180 million T cells. Approximately 300 gigabases of sequencing data and around 85 million unique TCR sequences made up an early release that covered over 550 HLA-typed donors. The genetic ancestry cluster associated with self-reported Caucasian donors included about 84% of the roughly 400 genotyped donors. The study aimed to test whether cataloging public T cell receptors could reveal signatures of past pathogen exposure. Using immunosequencing, the study profiled T cell repertoires from 666 subjects and related those repertoires to cytomegalovirus serostatus. In addition to the first cohort of roughly 670 subjects, a separate validation cohort of 120 different subjects was used. High-throughput TCR immunosequencing, statistical association of individual TCRs with disease status, and machine learning were combined to predict cytomegalovirus infection status. In a later analysis, previously published TCR beta repertoires from 500 to 750 donors were re-analyzed and high-resolution HLA genotyping was added so that TCR occurrence patterns could be studied. In the later analysis, no new phenotypic data were used to find candidate immune exposures; instead, reliance was placed on TCR beta sequences and their occurrence across donors. An earlier analysis of several hundred of the donors applied high-throughput TCR beta sequencing to assess whether each TCR beta V gene segment acted as functional or pseudogenic. Alongside the repertoire data, information on donor age, sex, ethnicity and CMV serostatus was compiled. Genome-wide SNP genotypes for about 55% of the roughly 670 donors were used in a later genetic analysis, which treated that subset as a discovery cohort. Every repertoire in the discovery cohort had been generated on one and the same sequencing platform. Both class I and class II loci were covered by HLA typing, at four-digit resolution. Typing coverage differed by locus: A, B, C, DRB1 and DQB1 were typed in about 620-640 donors, DQA1 in about 510, DPA1 in around 600, and DPB1 in 400 to 490. Several DR-DQ haplotypes were treated as single units for association and clustering because of strong linkage in the cohort. Across 398 genotyped donors of the cohort, an average of approximately 240,000 unique TCR beta nucleotide sequences per donor were sequenced, and about a sixth of those sequences were non-productive. The paper's findings and limits, for the study overall: Most TCR sequences were observed very rarely across donors, whereas some public TCRs were present in many individuals. Several of the top co-occurrence clusters appeared to be linked to parvovirus B19, influenza, CMV and Epstein-Barr virus, according to a later analysis. HLA typing was unavailable for some donors at each locus, so association tests used only the typed subset. V-gene and J-gene trimming of TCR beta chains was associated with a missense DCLRE1C variant in a later genetic analysis, and the association was replicated in an independent cohort. The 87-base-pair reads could not distinguish some IMGT-functional V segments, including TRBV6-2 and TRBV6-3, so those segments were excluded. Linkage disequilibrium might explain the correlated functional status among segregating V segments, but an unknown experimental factor could not be ruled out. When HLA alleles, especially DR and DQ, strongly co-occurred, attributing TCR associations to individual alleles was difficult. The cohort was sequenced for TCR beta chains only, and without alpha or paired-chain data the features that could be detected were limited. The classifier was reported to diagnose cytomegalovirus status with high specificity and sensitivity in both the original and validation cohorts. A later analysis found that HLA-associated TCR beta chains were more clonally expanded and had lower generation probabilities than equally common non-associated chains. Compared with the approximately 720-donor mean, donors in an Asian-associated ancestry cluster had fewer N-insertions in productive TCRs, according to a later genetic analysis. In a later analysis, TCR association rates were found to vary across HLA loci, with the most associated TCRs seen for DRB1 alleles and the fewest for HLA-C alleles. A cluster of highly shared sequence variants was judged likely to represent a technical artifact of the sequencing pipeline. The study gave a list of around 170 TCR beta chains associated with cytomegalovirus. According to a later analysis, most CMV-associated TCR beta chains appeared to be HLA-restricted, and the HLA associations seemed to be driven largely by CMV exposure. A further reported finding was that TCR beta sequences accurately predicted the HLA-A and HLA-B alleles for most subjects in the first cohort. The authors suggested that the approach could potentially be generalized to other disease states and immunological phenotypes. In vitro tests confirmed that three of the cytomegalovirus-associated TCR beta chains recognize cytomegalovirus antigens. Specific HLA alleles were associated with some 15,000 TCR beta sequences at a false discovery rate of 0.05 in a later analysis. Because counts were too low, about 15 rarely observed V segments, including chromosome 9 orphons, were left out of the earlier analysis of some 640 of the donors. In an earlier analysis of some 640 of the donors, most TCR beta V segments were observed in productive rearrangements about 90% or about 30% of the time, broadly matching IMGT annotations. Sequencing depth was assumed to be roughly uniform across donors in the presence/absence analyses, though that assumption may not hold. CMV serostatus was the only immune exposure information available for the cohort.

With regard to this clone: What this receptor recognizes is not known. No much larger clonotype is one base removed from it; base qualities were not supplied.

From a lookup of the germline V gene (reference sequence), CDR1 and CDR2 are LNHDA and SQIVND. The germline V and J ends show losses of 7 bases and 9 bases respectively, and no gene match explains 13 bases of the junction. The CDR3, cysteine through phenylalanine, is 15 amino acids long. Only the CDR3 DNA is retained, 45 bases long and in frame from the first base. Library creation used the immunoSEQ multiplex PCR assay. A mixture of 60 forward primers for TCR Vbeta segments and 13 reverse primers for TCR Jbeta segments was used in the multiplex PCR. The CDR3 region of rearranged TCR beta genes was amplified from genomic DNA with a multiplex PCR assay. On the Illumina HiSeq System, the amplified TCR beta libraries were sequenced as 87-base-pair reads. Regarding the original processing steps: Across the roughly 600 repertoires, a later analysis counted 80 million or so unique TCR beta chains, 9.5 million to 13 million of which were shared by at least two donors. Raw reads were error-corrected and collapsed into unique sequences with a nearest-neighbor algorithm that merged closely related sequences to remove PCR and sequencing errors. CDR3 sequences were aligned to IMGT reference sequences to assign V, D and J gene segments. For a sequence to be retained, a match of at least six nucleotides to both a V gene segment and a J gene segment was required. Rearrangements were classified as productive when the CDR3 lacked stop codons and remained in frame with V and J, and all other rearrangements were classified as non-productive. CDR3 was defined by IMGT convention, running from the second conserved V-encoded cysteine to the conserved J-encoded phenylalanine. The earlier analysis of roughly 590 of the donors excluded sequences that lacked an unambiguous match to a single V gene segment. In an earlier analysis of several hundred of the donors, V segments were called functional above 56.7% productive rearrangements and were called segregating when the between-donor standard deviation exceeded 5%. A statistical classification framework was built for diagnosing cytomegalovirus status from the catalog of TCR beta chain sequences. A later analysis assigned V and J genes by comparing TCR nucleotide sequences with IMGT/GENE-DB human TR gene sequences. Using the TCRdist pipeline, a later analysis assigned CDR3 sequences along with most-parsimonious VDJ recombination scenarios. In a later analysis, each TCR beta chain was defined by its CDR3 amino acid sequence together with its V-gene family, and reads without a unique V-gene family were excluded. A later analysis removed 450 to 600 highly shared, low-generation-probability nucleotide sequences to deal with suspected cross-contamination and a sequencing artifact. In a later analysis, a clonal expansion index for each public chain was calculated from normalized within-repertoire ranks of inferred template counts. Generation probabilities in a later analysis came from a VDJ recombination model fitted to out-of-frame rearrangements, and those results were checked against IGoR. In a later analysis, TCR-TCR, TCR-HLA and TCR-CMV co-occurrence was scored with hypergeometric tests, and a repertoire-size bias correction was applied to TCR pairs. In a later analysis, false discovery rates were estimated by permuting HLA or CMV assignments 20 times. In a later analysis, co-occurring TCRs were grouped with DBSCAN, and TCRdist sequence similarity was added when clustering was performed within HLA-allele-positive subsets. For co-occurrence clustering, repertoires with fewer than 30,000 or more than 120,000 public chains were excluded, along with about five repertoires with anomalous nucleotide sharing. The immuneACCESS repertoire file appears here via TCRdb, limited to in-frame rearrangements. These files lack a portion of the clones; in checked studies, under half of the deficit traces to unresolved V genes, and the cause of the others is not known. The DNA was the basis for D and trimming; V, J and clone size are from that table. In all, the sample holds 150,000 to 200,000 clones, and almost 80% of those were seen once. The ten largest clones capture about 1% of the sample.

The cohort was made up of 666 healthy bone marrow donors. Cohort members were all nominally healthy when sampled, although unrecorded immune exposures were likely present. The donor was CMV seropositive and belonged to the group of 250 to 300 seropositive cohort members. A peripheral blood sample was provided by each donor, and peripheral blood mononuclear cells were used for TCR beta sequencing. Genomic DNA extraction from the blood cell samples was performed with the Qiagen DNeasy Blood Extraction Kit. The rearrangement joined TRBV19 to TRBJ2-1; TRBD2 lines up with 9 middle nucleotides. The sequenced material came from PBMCs. The clonotype originates from a woman aged 50 to 60 in good health and CMV-seropositive. The CDR3 in this case is CASKGWSGGYSEQFF. The sequenced DNA: TGTGCCAGTAAGGGATGGAGCGGGGGGTACTCTGAGCAGTTCTTC.